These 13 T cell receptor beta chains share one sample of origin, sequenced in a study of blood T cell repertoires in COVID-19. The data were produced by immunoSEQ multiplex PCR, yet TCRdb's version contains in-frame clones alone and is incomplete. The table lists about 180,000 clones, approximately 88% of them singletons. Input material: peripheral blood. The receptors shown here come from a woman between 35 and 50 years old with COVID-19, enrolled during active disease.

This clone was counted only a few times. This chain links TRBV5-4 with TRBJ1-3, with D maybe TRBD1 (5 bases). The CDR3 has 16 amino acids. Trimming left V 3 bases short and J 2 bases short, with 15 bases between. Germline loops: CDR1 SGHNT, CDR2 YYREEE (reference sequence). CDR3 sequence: CASSSAPRAAGNTIYF. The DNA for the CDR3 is TGTGCCAGCAGCTCAGCCCCCAGGGCAGCTGGAAACACCATATATTTT.

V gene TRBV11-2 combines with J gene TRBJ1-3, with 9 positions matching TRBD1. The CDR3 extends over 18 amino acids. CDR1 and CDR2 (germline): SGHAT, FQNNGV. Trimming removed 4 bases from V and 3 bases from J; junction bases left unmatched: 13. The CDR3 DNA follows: TGTGCCAGCAGCTCACCTTGGACAGGGGCTAATTTTGGAAACACCATATATTTT. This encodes CASSSPWTGANFGNTIYF. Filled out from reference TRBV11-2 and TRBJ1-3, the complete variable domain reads EAGVAQSPRYKIIEKRQSVAFWCNPISGHATLYWYQQILGQGPKLLIQFQNNGVVDDSQLPKDRFSAERLKGVDSTLKIQPAKLEDSAVYLCASSSPWTGANFGNTIYFGEGSWLTVV.

CDR3 in DNA: TGTGCCAGCAGTTTACAGGCAGGGAACAATCAGCCCCAGCATTTT. Translating gives CASSLQAGNNQPQHF. The chain employs TRBV7-8 and TRBJ1-5, with D possibly TRBD1 on 5 matching bases. The ends were cut back, 6 bases at V and 3 bases at J, with 15 bases in the middle. This CDR3 is 15 amino acids long. Germline CDR1 reads SGHVS; CDR2 reads FQNEAQ.

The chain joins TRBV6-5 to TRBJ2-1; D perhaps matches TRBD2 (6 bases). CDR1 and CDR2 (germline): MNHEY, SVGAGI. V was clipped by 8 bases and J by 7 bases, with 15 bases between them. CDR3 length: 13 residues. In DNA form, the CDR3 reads TGTGCCAGCGGGGGGTGGTTGAAAAATGAGCAGTTCTTC. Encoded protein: CASGGWLKNEQFF.

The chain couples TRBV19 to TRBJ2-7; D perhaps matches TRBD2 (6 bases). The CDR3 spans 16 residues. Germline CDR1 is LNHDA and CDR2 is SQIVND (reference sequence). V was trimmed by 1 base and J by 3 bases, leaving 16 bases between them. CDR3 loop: CASSIAHVGGDYEQYF. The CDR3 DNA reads TGTGCCAGTAGTATAGCCCACGTAGGAGGGGACTACGAGCAGTACTTC.

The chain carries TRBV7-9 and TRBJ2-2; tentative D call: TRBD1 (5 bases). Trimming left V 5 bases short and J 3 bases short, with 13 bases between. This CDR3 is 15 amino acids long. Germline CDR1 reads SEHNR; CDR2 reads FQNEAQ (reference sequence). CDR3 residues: CASSASGIYTGELFF. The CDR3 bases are TGTGCCAGCAGCGCGTCAGGGATTTACACCGGGGAGCTGTTTTTT.

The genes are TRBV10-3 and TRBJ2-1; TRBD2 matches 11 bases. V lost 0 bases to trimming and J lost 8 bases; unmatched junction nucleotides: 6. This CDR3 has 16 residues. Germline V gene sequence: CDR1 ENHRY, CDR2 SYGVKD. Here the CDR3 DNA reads TGTGCCATCAGTGAGTCCCTAGCGGGAGGCCCCGATGAGCAGTTCTTC. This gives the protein CAISESLAGGPDEQFF.

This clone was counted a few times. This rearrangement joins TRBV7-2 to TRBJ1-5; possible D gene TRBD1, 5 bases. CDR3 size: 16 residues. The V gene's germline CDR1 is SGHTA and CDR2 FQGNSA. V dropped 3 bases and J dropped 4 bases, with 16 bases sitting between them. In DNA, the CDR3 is TGTGCCAGCAGCTTTTGGGGGAGGGGAGAAAATCAGCCCCAGCATTTT. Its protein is CASSFWGRGENQPQHF.

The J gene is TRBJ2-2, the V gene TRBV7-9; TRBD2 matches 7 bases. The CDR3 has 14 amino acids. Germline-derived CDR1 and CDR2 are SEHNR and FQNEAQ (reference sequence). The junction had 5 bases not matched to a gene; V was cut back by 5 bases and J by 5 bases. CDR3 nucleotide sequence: TGTGCCAGCAGCCCACTCGGGGGGACCGGGGAGCTGTTTTTT. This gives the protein CASSPLGGTGELFF.

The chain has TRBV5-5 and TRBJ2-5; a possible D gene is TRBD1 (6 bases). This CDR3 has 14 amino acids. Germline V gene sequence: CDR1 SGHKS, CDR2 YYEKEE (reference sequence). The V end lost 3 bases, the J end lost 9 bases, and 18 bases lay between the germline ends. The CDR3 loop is CASSWGTSPESQYF. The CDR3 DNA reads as TGTGCCAGCAGCTGGGGGACATCGCCCGAATCCCAGTACTTC.

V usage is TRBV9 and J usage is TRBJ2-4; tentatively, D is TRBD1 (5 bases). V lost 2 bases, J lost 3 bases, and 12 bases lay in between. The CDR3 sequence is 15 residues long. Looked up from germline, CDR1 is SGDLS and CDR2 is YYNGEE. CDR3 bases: TGTGCCAGCAGCGTGATGGGGCAGGGCAAAAACATTCAGTACTTC. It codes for CASSVMGQGKNIQYF.

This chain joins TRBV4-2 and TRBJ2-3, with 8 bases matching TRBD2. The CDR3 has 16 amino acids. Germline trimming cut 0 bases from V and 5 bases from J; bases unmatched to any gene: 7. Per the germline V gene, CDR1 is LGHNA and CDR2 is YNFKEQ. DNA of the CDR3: TGTGCCAGCAGCCAAGAACGGGGACTAGTGATAGATACGCAGTATTTT. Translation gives CASSQERGLVIDTQYF.

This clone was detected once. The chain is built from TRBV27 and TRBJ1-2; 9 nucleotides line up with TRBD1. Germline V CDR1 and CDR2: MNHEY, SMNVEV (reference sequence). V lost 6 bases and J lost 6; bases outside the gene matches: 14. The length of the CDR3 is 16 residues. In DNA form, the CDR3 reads TGTGCCAGCAGACGCCGAGGACAGGGGTCCCTCAATGGCTACACCTTC. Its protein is CASRRRGQGSLNGYTF.